These 3 T cell receptor beta chains share one sample of origin, sequenced in a study of PD-L1 blockade in urothelial cancer. The time point is: peripheral blood 6 weeks after treatment start. Measured with immunoSEQ multiplex PCR; TCRdb has only the in-frame clones, and not every one. The sample holds about 76,000 clones, roughly 90% seen once. Specimen: PBMCs, collected around atezolizumab (anti-PD-L1) treatment. All receptors come from a woman older than 75 with urothelial cancer.

The chain combines TRBV4-1 with TRBJ2-1; 7 nucleotides align to TRBD1. V was pared by 4 bases and J by 7 bases, with 10 bases of the junction left unmatched. The germline V gene has CDR1 MGHRA and CDR2 YSYEKL. The CDR3 is 15 residues long. The CDR3 coding sequence is TGCGCCAGCAGCCTCGGACAGGCCCCTGGGAATGAGCAGTTCTTC. It codes for CASSLGQAPGNEQFF.

The chain carries TRBV7-8 and TRBJ1-2, with D tentatively TRBD1 (5 bases). V dropped 0 bases and J dropped 4 bases, with 9 bases sitting between them. In germline, CDR1 is SGHVS, CDR2 FQNEAQ. The CDR3 contains 14 residues. CDR3 coding DNA: TGTGCCAGCAGCTTAGCGCACAGGCTCTATGGCTACACCTTC. This translates into CASSLAHRLYGYTF.

The rearrangement joins TRBV7-9 to TRBJ2-5; the D gene is possibly TRBD1 (6 bases). This CDR3 contains 15 residues. Germline-derived CDR1 and CDR2 are SEHNR and FQNEAQ (reference sequence). V was pared by 6 bases and J by 3 bases, with 17 bases between. The CDR3 sequence: CASRRRKGHKETQYF. CDR3 coding DNA: TGTGCCAGCAGACGCAGAAAGGGACACAAAGAGACCCAGTACTTC. Full variable domain (outside the CDR3, taken from reference TRBV7-9 and TRBJ2-5): DTGVSQNPRHKITKRGQNVTFRCDPISEHNRLYWYRQTLGQGPEFLTYFQNEAQLEKSRLLSDRFSAERPKGSFSTLEIQRTEQGDSAMYLCASRRRKGHKETQYFGPGTRLLVL.